This TCR beta chain was captured by sequencing in a study of cytomegalovirus exposure and HLA in healthy donors. Whole-study results and caveats: Later on, an analysis found that several of the most significant clusters appeared to be linked to common viral pathogens, which included parvovirus B19.

Germline V gene lookup returns CDR1 SGHAT and CDR2 FQNNGV. The V gene lost 2 bases and the J gene lost 0 bases, with 10 bases spanning the gap. This CDR3 comprises 15 residues. Use of 60 Vbeta and 13 Jbeta primers characterized the PCR. TCRdb's copy holds only in-frame clones and misses some; the assay was immunoSEQ multiplex PCR. The table shows over 150,000 clones, with about 80% occurring only once. In regard to this clone: Its cognate antigen is unknown.

This receptor was obtained from a man aged 25-40 years in good health and CMV-seronegative. The sample comprised PBMCs. The chain links TRBV11-2 to TRBJ2-5; D is unresolved. The CDR3, as DNA: TGTGCCAGCAGCTTATATCCGCAGGACCAAGAGACCCAGTACTTC. Its protein is CASSLYPQDQETQYF.